One and the same sample provided the 12 T cell receptor beta chains below, sequenced in a study of glioma-infiltrating T cells after dendritic cell vaccination. Using immunoSEQ multiplex PCR, the repertoire was profiled, and TCRdb retains in-frame clones only, with some absent. Of around 96,000 clones detected, over 60% appear once; the ten largest clones hold 6%. Sequencing used blood, obtained before dendritic cell vaccination. These receptors all stem from a human donor with glioblastoma.

The CDR3 DNA follows: TGTGCCAGTAGTACCTCTATGACAGGGGGCCGGACTGAAGCTTTCTTT. Amino acids: CASSTSMTGGRTEAFF. The chain has TRBV19 and TRBJ1-1; 10 nucleotides match TRBD1. In germline, CDR1 is LNHDA, CDR2 SQIVND (reference sequence). The V and J ends lost 4 bases and 5 bases, in that order; junction bases with no gene match: 10. The CDR3 has 16 amino acids.

A few counts support this clone. This chain links TRBV9 with TRBJ1-4; D remains unclear. CDR3 length equals 14 residues. Germline V gives CDR1 SGDLS, CDR2 YYNGEE. The V end lost 0 bases, the J end lost 7 bases, and 10 bases lay between the germline ends. CDR3 residues: CASSVAARGEKLFF. In nucleotides, the CDR3 is TGTGCCAGCAGCGTAGCGGCCCGGGGTGAAAAACTGTTTTTT.

For this clone: The junction does not match germline at one end; this may be a read error. V is TRBV7-9 and J is TRBJ2-1; TRBD2 matches 12 bases. The germline V gene has CDR1 SEHNR and CDR2 FQNEAQ (reference sequence). This CDR3 spans 19 amino acids. The CDR3 is CASSSKTSGGTNSFNEQFF. For the CDR3, the DNA is TGTGCCAGCAGCTCCAAGACTAGCGGGGGCACCAACTCCTTCAATGAGCAGTTCTTC.

This clone was detected once. The chain carries TRBV6-5 and TRBJ1-1; D is unresolved. From germline, CDR1 is MNHEY and CDR2 SVGAGI. The CDR3 length is 15 residues. V lost 0 bases to trimming and J lost 1 base, with 9 bases between them. CDR3 in DNA: TGTGCCAGCAGTTACTCGATCTCAGGGAACACTGAAGCTTTCTTT. Protein: CASSYSISGNTEAFF.

V is TRBV6-6 and J is TRBJ1-4; perhaps TRBD1 as D (5 bases). This CDR3 comprises 15 residues. The V end lost 8 bases, the J end lost 7 bases, and 20 bases lay between the germline ends. Germline V gene sequence: CDR1 MNHNY, CDR2 SVGAGI (reference sequence). The CDR3 DNA reads TGTGCCAGCGCCCCACGGGGAGGGGAAGGTGAAAAACTGTTTTTT. Its translation: CASAPRGGEGEKLFF.

This clone was detected a few times. The chain joins TRBV18 to TRBJ1-5; 7 nucleotides line up with TRBD1. The junction had 7 bases not matched to a gene; V was cut back by 6 bases and J by 5 bases. CDR1 and CDR2 (germline): KGHSH, LQKENI. The CDR3 covers 14 residues. The CDR3 sequence: CASSFDREYQPQHF. In nucleotides, the CDR3 is TGTGCCAGCTCGTTCGACAGGGAATATCAGCCCCAGCATTTT.

V and J are TRBV12-2 and TRBJ2-5; the D call of TRBD2 is as the table states it, not checked on the DNA. TRBV12-2 is a pseudogene segment. The CDR3 length is 20 residues. CDR3 region: CASRLAPQPPGLAGRETQYF. The CDR3 nucleotides are TGTGCAAGTCGCTTAGCGCCACAACCACCGGGACTAGCGGGGAGGGAGACCCAGTACTTC.

J is TRBJ2-5 and V is TRBV5-1; a weak D match, TRBD2 (5 bases). CDR1 and CDR2 from the germline V gene are SGHRS and YFSETQ. The CDR3 is 16 amino acids. V lost 0 bases and J lost 4, with 16 bases in between. CDR3 coding DNA: TGCGCCAGCAGCTTGGCCGGCGGGTCCGCCTCAGAGACCCAGTACTTC. Its protein product is CASSLAGGSASETQYF.

V gene TRBV18 combines with J gene TRBJ1-1; 7 bases are shared with TRBD1. This CDR3 spans 16 amino acids. CDR1 KGHSH and CDR2 LQKENI come from the germline V gene. Unmatched junction bases numbered 9, after V lost 2 bases and J lost 3 bases. The CDR3 bases are TGTGCCAGCTCACCATTTAAAGGGACAGAACACACTGAAGCTTTCTTT. Translated: CASSPFKGTEHTEAFF. The full variable domain, completed using reference TRBV18 and TRBJ1-1, is NAGVMQNPRHLVRRRGQEARLRCSPMKGHSHVYWYRQLPEEGLKFMVYLQKENIIDESGMPKERFSAEFPKEGPSILRIQQVVRGDSAAYFCASSPFKGTEHTEAFFGQGTRLTVV.

The gene calls are TRBV29-1 and TRBJ2-5, with D hard to call. V was cut by 8 bases and J by 5 bases, with 18 bases left in between. The CDR3 covers 13 residues. Germline CDR1 SQVTM, CDR2 ANQGSEA. The CDR3 coding sequence is TGCAGCACCTCCCTGGTAGACGGGGAGACCCAGTACTTC. It is translated as CSTSLVDGETQYF.

The V gene is TRBV29-1, the J gene TRBJ2-3; D is perhaps TRBD2 (5 bases). With 0 bases removed from V and 3 bases from J, the gap between germline ends came to 10 bases. Germline V CDR1 and CDR2: SQVTM, ANQGSEA. CDR3 length equals 14 residues. CDR3 amino acids: CSVEDRLATDTQYF. The CDR3 nucleotides are TGCAGCGTTGAAGATCGATTAGCGACAGATACGCAGTATTTT.

This clone appeared once. V gene TRBV5-1 combines with J gene TRBJ1-1; 10 bases are a match to TRBD1. CDR3 length: 15 amino acids. Germline loops: CDR1 SGHRS, CDR2 YFSETQ. J gave up 6 bases and V 1 base, and 6 bases lay outside the gene matches. The CDR3 DNA reads TGCGCCAGCAGCTTGACCCGGGACAGGGGCTCTGAAGCTTTCTTT. Translating it yields CASSLTRDRGSEAFF.